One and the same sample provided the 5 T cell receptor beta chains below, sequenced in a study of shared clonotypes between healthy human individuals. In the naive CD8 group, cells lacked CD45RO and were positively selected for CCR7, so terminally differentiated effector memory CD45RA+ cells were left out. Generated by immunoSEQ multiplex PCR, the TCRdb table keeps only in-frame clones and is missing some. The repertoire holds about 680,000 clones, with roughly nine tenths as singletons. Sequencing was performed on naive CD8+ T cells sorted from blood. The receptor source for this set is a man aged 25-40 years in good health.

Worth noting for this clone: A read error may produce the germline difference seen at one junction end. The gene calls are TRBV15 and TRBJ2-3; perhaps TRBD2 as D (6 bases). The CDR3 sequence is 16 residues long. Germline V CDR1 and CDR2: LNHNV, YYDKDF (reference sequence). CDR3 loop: CTTSSGLAALHDTQYF. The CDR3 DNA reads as TGTACCACCAGCAGCGGGTTAGCGGCCCTCCACGATACGCAGTATTTT.

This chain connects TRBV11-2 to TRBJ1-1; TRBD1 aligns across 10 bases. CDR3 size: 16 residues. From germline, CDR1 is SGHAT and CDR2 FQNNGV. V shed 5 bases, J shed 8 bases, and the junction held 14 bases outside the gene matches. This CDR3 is CASSRSGTGASSEAFF. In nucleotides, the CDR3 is TGTGCCAGCAGCCGTTCCGGGACAGGGGCCTCAAGCGAAGCTTTCTTT.

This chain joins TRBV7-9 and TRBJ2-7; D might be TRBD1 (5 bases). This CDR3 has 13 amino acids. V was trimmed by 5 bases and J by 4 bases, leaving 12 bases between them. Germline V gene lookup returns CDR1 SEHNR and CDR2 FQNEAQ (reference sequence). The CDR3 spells CASSAAPGYEQYF. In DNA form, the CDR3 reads TGTGCCAGCAGCGCCGCTCCAGGGTACGAGCAGTACTTC. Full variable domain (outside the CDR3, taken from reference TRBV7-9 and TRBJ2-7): DTGVSQNPRHKITKRGQNVTFRCDPISEHNRLYWYRQTLGQGPEFLTYFQNEAQLEKSRLLSDRFSAERPKGSFSTLEIQRTEQGDSAMYLCASSAAPGYEQYFGPGTRLTVT.

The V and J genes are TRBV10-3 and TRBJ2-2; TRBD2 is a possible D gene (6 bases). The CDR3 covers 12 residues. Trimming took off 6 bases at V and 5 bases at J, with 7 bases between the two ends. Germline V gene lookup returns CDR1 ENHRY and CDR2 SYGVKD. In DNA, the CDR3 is TGTGCCATCAGGCGGGAAACCGGGGAGCTGTTTTTT. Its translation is CAIRRETGELFF.

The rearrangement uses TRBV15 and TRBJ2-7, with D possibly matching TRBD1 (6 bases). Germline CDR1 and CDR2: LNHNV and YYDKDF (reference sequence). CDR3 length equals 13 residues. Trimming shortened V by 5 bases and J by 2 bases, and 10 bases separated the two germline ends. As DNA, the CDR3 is TGTGCCACCAGCGTCACAGGGACCTACGAGCAGTACTTC. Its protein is CATSVTGTYEQYF.